One sample yielded the 14 T cell receptor beta chains listed below, sequenced in a study of tumor and adjacent non-tumor tissue in lung cancer. The template was RNA from unsorted bulk tissue. TCRbeta libraries were built with three rounds of nested PCR, modified from ARM-PCR. TCRdb analysed the multiplex PCR reads with MiXCR anew, one entry per CDR3 protein. The table has 60,000 to 85,000 distinct CDR3 sequences, around 73% seen once; the top ten hold approximately 30%. The sample comprised lung tumor tissue. These receptors originate from a man aged 60 to 75 with non-small cell lung cancer.

This clonotype was observed a handful of times. One end of the junction fails to match germline, which may point to a read error. The chain carries TRBV20-1 and TRBJ1-4; D is ambiguous. There are 13 residues in the CDR3. CDR1 DFQATT and CDR2 SNEGSKA come from the germline V gene (reference sequence). The CDR3 protein is CTARSNSGKKLFF. As DNA, the CDR3 is TGCACTGCTAGGTCAAACTCGGGGAAAAAACTGTTTTTT.

The rearrangement links TRBV12-3 or TRBV12-4 to TRBJ2-1; tentatively, D is TRBD1 or TRBD2 (6 bases each). The CDR3 totals 15 residues. V was trimmed by 6 bases and J by 9 bases, leaving 21 bases between them. The DNA for the CDR3 is TGTGCCAGCAGCGCGACAGGTCTGCTCGGGGGTGAGCAGTTCTTC. This codes for CASSATGLLGGEQFF.

A word on this clonotype: One end of the junction varies from germline; a read error may be responsible. The V call is TRBV11-1, the J call TRBJ2-5; D could derive from TRBD1 or TRBD2 (5 bases each). Germline loops: CDR1 SGHAT, CDR2 FQDESV (reference sequence). The CDR3 extends over 15 amino acids. CDR3 region: CATRTGTVGKETQYF. Written as DNA, the CDR3 is TGTGCCACCAGGACCGGGACCGTCGGCAAAGAGACCCAGTACTTT.

The chain couples TRBV29-1 to TRBJ2-7; TRBD2 matches 11 bases. Germline V gene sequence: CDR1 SQVTM, CDR2 ANQGSEA. The CDR3 has 16 residues. The ends lost 6 bases at V and 6 bases at J; junction bases unmatched: 16. The CDR3 loop reads CSVGMGTSGSGLEQYF. The CDR3 DNA reads TGCAGCGTCGGTATGGGAACTAGCGGGAGTGGGCTCGAGCAGTACTTC.

Comments on this clonotype: At one boundary the junction diverges from the germline segment, which might be a read error. The gene calls are TRBV28 and TRBJ2-7; 7 nucleotides match TRBD2. Germline V lookup: CDR1 MDHEN, CDR2 SYDVKM. The CDR3 length is 12 residues. The CDR3 protein is CANSLGAGVKYF. As DNA, the CDR3 is TGTGCCAACAGTTTAGGGGCGGGAGTTAAGTACTTC.

This clonotype was counted between two and nine times. V and J are TRBV5-1 and TRBJ2-7; 9 nucleotides match TRBD1. The CDR3 is made up of 16 amino acids. The J segment lost 6 bases and the V segment lost 0 bases, leaving 10 bases of the junction unmatched. The germline V gene encodes CDR1 SGHRS and CDR2 YFSETQ. As DNA, the CDR3 is TGCGCCAGCAGCTTGGTCACCGGGACAGGGAACGGCGAGCAGTACTTC. Translated: CASSLVTGTGNGEQYF.

This clonotype was seen only a few times. As DNA, the CDR3 is TGTGCCAGCAGCCAAGACACCGGCCAGCCCCAGTATTTT. Translated, it gives CASSQDTGQPQYF. The gene calls are TRBV28 and TRBJ1-5; D remains unclear. The J call may not be correct, given that the DNA end is closer to TRBJ2-3. The CDR3 has 13 amino acids. Germline V gene lookup returns CDR1 MDHEN and CDR2 SYDVKM.

For this clonotype: The junction differs from germline at one of its ends, possibly a read error. This chain uses TRBV7-9 with TRBJ2-1; 12 positions match TRBD2. Germline CDR1 reads SEHNR; CDR2 reads FQNEAQ (reference sequence). The CDR3 sequence is 15 residues long. CDR3 protein: CASNLPSGRGSEQFF. The CDR3 nucleotides read TGTGCCAGCAACTTACCTAGCGGGAGGGGTAGTGAGCAGTTCTTC.

In its sample, this clonotype was seen a few times. Written as DNA, the CDR3 is TGCAGTGAGTGGAAGACAGATACGCAGCATTTT. This encodes CSEWKTDTQHF. This chain links TRBV20-1 with TRBJ2-3; tentative D call: TRBD1 (5 bases). The DNA end lines up better with TRBJ1-5; the J call may be wrong. The CDR3 has 11 amino acids. Germline V gene lookup returns CDR1 DFQATT and CDR2 SNEGSKA (reference sequence).

This clonotype was detected ten times or more. V and J are TRBV7-8 and TRBJ2-7; D possibly corresponds to TRBD1 (6 bases). This CDR3 has 13 residues. V was trimmed by 2 bases and J by 5 bases, leaving 10 bases between them. Per germline, CDR1 SGHVS and CDR2 FQNEAQ. This chain's CDR3 is CASSLPGDDEQYF. CDR3 bases: TGTGCCAGCAGCTTACCAGGGGACGACGAGCAGTACTTC.

About this clonotype itself: The junction differs from germline at one of its ends, possibly a read error. This chain links TRBV29-1 with TRBJ2-3; 8 nucleotides agree with TRBD2. The CDR3 is made up of 16 amino acids. Germline V CDR1 and CDR2: SQVTM, ANQGSEA. The DNA for the CDR3 is TGCAGCGTTGAGGGGCCACCCAGCGGGAGAACAGATACGCGGTATTTT. This encodes CSVEGPPSGRTDTRYF.

Worth noting for this clonotype: Sequence at one end of the junction differs from germline and may be a read error. The chain employs TRBV11-3 and TRBJ2-2; 7 bases align to TRBD1. From germline, CDR1 is SGHNT and CDR2 YENEEA. The CDR3 extends over 16 amino acids. CDR3 sequence reads: CARSLPRTGDTGELFF. The CDR3 coding sequence is TGTGCCAGAAGCTTACCCCGGACAGGTGACACCGGGGAGCTGTTTTTT.

Remarks on this clonotype: This may be a read error, as it is one base from a much larger clone. A read error is likely, as this CDR3 ends without the conserved phenylalanine or tryptophan. The rearrangement uses TRBV7-9 and TRBJ2-5, with D perhaps TRBD2 (7 bases). Trimming stripped 4 bases from V and 5 bases from J, with 29 bases between. The CDR3 consists of 19 residues. Per the germline V gene, CDR1 is SEHNR and CDR2 is FQNEAQ (reference sequence). The CDR3 protein is CASSSLLGGFGGQGETQYY. As DNA, the CDR3 is TGTGCCAGCAGCTCTTTACTCGGAGGCTTCGGGGGGCAGGGGGAGACCCAGTACTAC.

Concerning this clonotype: The conserved closing phenylalanine or tryptophan is absent in this CDR3, likely reflecting a read error. The DNA is left out, because the CDR3 cannot be placed on it with certainty; the CDR3 is given as TCRdb lists it. The chain couples TRBV6-1 to TRBJ2-1. The length of the CDR3 is 15 amino acids, counting both ends. CDR1 and CDR2 from the germline V gene are MNHNS and SASEGT. The CDR3 sequence is CASKDTWGSYNEQSY.